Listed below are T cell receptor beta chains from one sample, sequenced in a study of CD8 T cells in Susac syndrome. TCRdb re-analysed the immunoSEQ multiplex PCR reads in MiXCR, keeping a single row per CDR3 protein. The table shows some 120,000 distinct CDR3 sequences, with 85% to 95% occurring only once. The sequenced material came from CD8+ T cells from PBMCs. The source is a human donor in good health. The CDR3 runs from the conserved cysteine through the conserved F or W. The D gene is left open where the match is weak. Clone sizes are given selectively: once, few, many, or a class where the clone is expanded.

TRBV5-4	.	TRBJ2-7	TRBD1	TGTGCCAGCAGCTCTACAGGGGGCGACGAGCAGTACTTC	CASSSTGGDEQYF
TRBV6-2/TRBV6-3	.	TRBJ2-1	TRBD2	TGTGCCAGCAGTTATTTCTCGACCGGGACTACCTACAATGAGCAGTTCTTC	CASSYFSTGTTYNEQFF
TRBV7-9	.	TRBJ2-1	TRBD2	TGTGCCAGCAGCTTAGCCTCCCGACTAGCGCCGGGCAATGAGCAGTTCTTC	CASSLASRLAPGNEQFF
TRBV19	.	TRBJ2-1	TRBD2	TGTGCCAGTAGTAGGAATAGCGGGGGGCATCAGGGAGGCGATGAGCAGTTCTTC	CASSRNSGGHQGGDEQFF
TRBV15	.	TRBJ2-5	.	TGTGCCACCAGCAGAGCGACCGTAAGCCGCCAAGAGACCCAGTACTTC	CATSRATVSRQETQYF
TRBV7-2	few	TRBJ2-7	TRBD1	TGTGCCAGCAGCTTAGAGGGGACAGGGACCTACGAGCAGTACTTC	CASSLEGTGTYEQYF
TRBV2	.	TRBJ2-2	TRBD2	TGTGCCAGCAATAGCGGGACGATCGGGGAGCTGTTTTTT	CASNSGTIGELFF
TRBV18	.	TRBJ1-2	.	TGTGCCAGCTCGCTCCGGGACGCCAGGACCCAGGGCTACACCTTC	CASSLRDARTQGYTF
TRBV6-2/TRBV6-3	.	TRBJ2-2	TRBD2	TGTGCCGCCGGGACTAGCGGGGAGCACACCGGGGAGCTGTTTTTT	CAAGTSGEHTGELFF
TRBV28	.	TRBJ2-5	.	TGTGCCAGCACTCCGCCGAAGGGGGGACAAGAGACCCAGTACTTC	CASTPPKGGQETQYF
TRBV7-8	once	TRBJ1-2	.	TGTGCCAGCAGCCCGTACGATTTTTATGGCTACACCTTC	CASSPYDFYGYTF
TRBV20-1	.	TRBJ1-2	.	TGCAGTGCTAGACCTAATCAGGGGAACTATGGCTACACCTTC	CSARPNQGNYGYTF
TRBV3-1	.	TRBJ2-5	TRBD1	TGTGCCAGCAGCCAAGGACAGGGGGCTCGAGAGACCCAGTACTTC	CASSQGQGARETQYF
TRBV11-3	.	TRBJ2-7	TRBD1	TGTGCCAGCAGCATCCGGGACAGGGGATCGGGTGAGCAGTACTTC	CASSIRDRGSGEQYF
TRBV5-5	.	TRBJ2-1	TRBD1	TGTGCCAGCAGCTTGGCCGGGCGGACAGGCAATGAGCAGTTCTTC	CASSLAGRTGNEQFF
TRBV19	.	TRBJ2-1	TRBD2	TGTGCCAGTTCAAAAAGGGGCACTTCCTTGACTAGCGGCTCCTACAATGAGCAGTTCTTC	CASSKRGTSLTSGSYNEQFF
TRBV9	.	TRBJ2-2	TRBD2	TGTGCCAGCAGCGTTGGGGGGGGCACCGGGGAGCTGTTTTTT	CASSVGGGTGELFF
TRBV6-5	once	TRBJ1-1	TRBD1	TGTGCCACCGGGACAGGGAACACTGAAGCTTTCTTT	CATGTGNTEAFF
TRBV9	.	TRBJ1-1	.	TGTGCCAGCACCCCGAAGGGGGTAAACACGAACACTGAAGCTTTCTTT	CASTPKGVNTNTEAFF
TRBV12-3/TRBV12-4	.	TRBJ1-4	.	TGTGCCAGCAGTCCCCAGGAGGGGTCTCGTGAAAAACTGTTTTTT	CASSPQEGSREKLFF
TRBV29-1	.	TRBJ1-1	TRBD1	TGCAGCGACAGGGGGAACACTGAAGCTTTCTTT	CSDRGNTEAFF
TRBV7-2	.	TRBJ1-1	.	TGTGCCAGCCTGGGACACCTCATGAACACTGAAGCTTTCTTT	CASLGHLMNTEAFF
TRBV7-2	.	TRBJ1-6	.	TGTGCCAGCAGCACCATCAGGAATTCACCCCTCCACTTT	CASSTIRNSPLHF
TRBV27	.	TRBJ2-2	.	TGTGCCAGCAGTTTATACAGGGCCGCCGGGGAGCTGTTTTTT	CASSLYRAAGELFF
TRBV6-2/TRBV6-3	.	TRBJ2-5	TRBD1	TGTGCCAGCAGTTACGAAGAAGGGACAGTCCAAGAGACCCAGTACTTC	CASSYEEGTVQETQYF
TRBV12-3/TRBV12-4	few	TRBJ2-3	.	TGTGCCAGCACCTTAAGATCGGGCGGCACAGATACGCAGTATTTT	CASTLRSGGTDTQYF
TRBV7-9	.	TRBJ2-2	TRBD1	TGTGCCAGCAGCTTACAAGGGGGCCTATACACCGGGGAGCTGTTTTTT	CASSLQGGLYTGELFF
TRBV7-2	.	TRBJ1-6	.	TGTGCCAGCAGCTTAGCCATTCTCAGCTCCTATAATTCACCCCTCCACTTT	CASSLAILSSYNSPLHF
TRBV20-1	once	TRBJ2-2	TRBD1	TGCAGTGCTAGAGATGCTCGGACAGGGAAAGGGAACACCGGGGAGCTGTTTTTT	CSARDARTGKGNTGELFF
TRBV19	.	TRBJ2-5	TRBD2	TGTGCCAGTAGTACCCGTCGGGGAGGGATGGAGACCCAGTACTTC	CASSTRRGGMETQYF
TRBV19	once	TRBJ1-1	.	TGTGCCAGTAGTAGAACCCAGTCAGATAAAGAAGCTTTCTTT	CASSRTQSDKEAFF
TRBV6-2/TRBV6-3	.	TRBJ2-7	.	TGTGCCAGCAGTTACTCGCCCGCGGAGCAGTACTTC	CASSYSPAEQYF
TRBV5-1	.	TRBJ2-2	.	TGCGCCAGCAGCTTGGCCGGTGGGCTAGCGTTCAACACCGGGGAGCTGTTTTTT	CASSLAGGLAFNTGELFF
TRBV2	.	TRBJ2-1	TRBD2	TGTGCCAGCAGCGGAGACGGGGTGAAGCGGGAGGGTGTCTATGAGCAGTTCTTC	CASSGDGVKREGVYEQFF
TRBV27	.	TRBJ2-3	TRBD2	TGTGCCAGCAGGAAACCGAGCGGGGGCACAGATACGCAGTATTTT	CASRKPSGGTDTQYF
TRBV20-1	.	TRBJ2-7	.	TGCAGTGCTATCGGGACGCGTCCCTACGAGCAGTACTTC	CSAIGTRPYEQYF
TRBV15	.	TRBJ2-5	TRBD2	TGTGCCACCAGCAGAGACTCATGGGAGGGCCAAGAGACCCAGTACTTC	CATSRDSWEGQETQYF
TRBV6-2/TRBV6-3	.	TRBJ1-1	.	TGTGCCAGCAGCGACCGGGACGGAATTAAAGCTTTCTTT	CASSDRDGIKAFF
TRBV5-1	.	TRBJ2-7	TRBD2	TGCGCCAGCAGACTGGTGGGGACCGGGACTAGCTCCTACGAGCAGTACTTC	CASRLVGTGTSSYEQYF
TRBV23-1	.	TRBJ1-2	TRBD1	TGCGCCAGCAGTCACAGGGGGGTCAATGGCTACACCTTC	CASSHRGVNGYTF
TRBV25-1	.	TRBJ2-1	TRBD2	TGTGCCAGCAGGAGGTCTAGCGGGGACAATGAGCAGTTCTTC	CASRRSSGDNEQFF
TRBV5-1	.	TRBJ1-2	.	TGCGCCAGCAGGACAGGCCCGGACTATGGCTACACCTTC	CASRTGPDYGYTF
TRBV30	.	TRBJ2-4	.	TGTGCCTGGATGGTCAGCGCCAAAAACATTCAGTACTTC	CAWMVSAKNIQYF
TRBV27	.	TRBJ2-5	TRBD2	TGTGCCAGCAGTTTCGCGGGGGACCAAGAGACCCAGTACTTC	CASSFAGDQETQYF
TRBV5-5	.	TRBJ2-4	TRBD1	TGTGCCAGCAGCGGACAGGGTCCGAACATTCAGTACTTC	CASSGQGPNIQYF
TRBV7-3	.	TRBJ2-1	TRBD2	TGTGCCAGCAGCCCCCTCTTAGAGCGGACTAGCGGGGGATCAGACTACAATGAGCAGTTCTTC	CASSPLLERTSGGSDYNEQFF
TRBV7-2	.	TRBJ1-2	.	TGTGCCAGCAGCTTAGCGTTCGATGGCTACACCTTC	CASSLAFDGYTF
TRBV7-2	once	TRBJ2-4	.	TGTGCCAGCAGCCCGTATCTACTAAAGACAGACATTCAGTACTTC	CASSPYLLKTDIQYF
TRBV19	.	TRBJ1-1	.	TGTGCCAGTAGTCGCTACGGGGGGAACACTGAAGCTTTCTTT	CASSRYGGNTEAFF
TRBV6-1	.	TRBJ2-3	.	TGTGCCAGCAGGGTCAGTGGAGCTAGCACAGATACGCAGTATTTT	CASRVSGASTDTQYF